This T cell receptor beta chain originates from a study of blood T cell repertoires in COVID-19. Study background: Acute and convalescent COVID-19 samples came from the United States, Italy and Spain. PBMCs, B-cell-depleted T cells, or T cells were the source of the cDNA or gDNA that made up the material.

Using immunoSEQ multiplex PCR, the repertoire was profiled, and TCRdb retains in-frame clones only, with some absent. The sample lists over 140,000 clones, around 73% seen once, with roughly 8.9% in the top ten. The germline V and J ends were trimmed by 5 bases and 9 bases, with 15 bases remaining between them. CDR3 size: 14 residues. Germline V gives CDR1 SGHRS, CDR2 YFSETQ. The sequence was collected from a woman in her forties or fifties with active or convalescent COVID-19. This chain uses TRBV5-1 with TRBJ1-6; D perhaps matches TRBD1 (6 bases). Sequenced: peripheral blood. CDR3 region: CASSSDRSSSPLHF. In nucleotides, the CDR3 is TGCGCCAGCAGTTCCGACAGGTCATCTTCACCCCTCCACTTT.